Each of the 19 T cell receptor beta chains below was sequenced from the same sample in a study of blood T cell repertoires in COVID-19. Profiled with immunoSEQ multiplex PCR; TCRdb holds only in-frame clones, not every one. The table has about 390,000 clones, 70% to 90% seen once. The sequenced material came from peripheral blood. The receptors here all came from an older woman with COVID-19, enrolled during active disease.

This clone has a handful of counts. V usage is TRBV6-5 and J usage is TRBJ1-2, with D perhaps matching TRBD1 (6 bases). Germline V gene sequence: CDR1 MNHEY, CDR2 SVGAGI. Trimming stripped 6 bases from V and 6 bases from J, with 14 bases between. This CDR3 has 13 residues. The CDR3, as DNA: TGTGCCAGCAGACAACAGGGTACCCATGGCTACACCTTC. Its translation: CASRQQGTHGYTF.

This clone was recorded a few times. This sample includes further DNA sequences coding for the same CDR3. The rearrangement links TRBV9 to TRBJ1-3; D uncertain. The CDR3 is 14 residues long. CDR1 is SGDLS, CDR2 YYNGEE, per germline. Trimming removed 0 bases at V and 0 bases at J, with 4 bases between. The CDR3 coding sequence is TGTGCCAGCAGCGTAGGGAGCTCTGGAAACACCATATATTTT. Amino acid sequence: CASSVGSSGNTIYF.

The chain joins TRBV10-3 to TRBJ2-1; 7 nucleotides align to TRBD2. CDR3 length: 15 residues. J lost 1 base, V lost 8 bases, and 8 bases had no gene match. CDR1 is ENHRY and CDR2 is SYGVKD in the germline V gene. The CDR3 protein is CAIGLGGGSYNEQFF. CDR3 DNA: TGTGCCATCGGATTGGGCGGGGGTTCCTACAATGAGCAGTTCTTC.

Turning to this clone: A junction boundary mismatches the germline segment, possibly from a read error. This CDR3 reads CASSLWLGAQEGGKTYEQYF. The DNA of the CDR3 is TGTGCCAGCAGCTTATGGCTCGGAGCCCAAGAGGGGGGGAAAACCTACGAGCAGTACTTC. This chain connects TRBV28 to TRBJ2-7; weak D call: TRBD2 (7 bases). The length of the CDR3 is 20 residues. Germline CDR1 MDHEN, CDR2 SYDVKM.

The J gene is TRBJ1-5, the V gene TRBV6-2 or TRBV6-3; TRBD1 agrees at 8 bases. The length of the CDR3 is 14 residues. The V segment lost 6 bases and the J segment 6 bases; nucleotides outside the gene matches: 7. Per the germline V gene, CDR1 is MNHEY and CDR2 is SVGEGT. As DNA, the CDR3 is TGTGCCAGCAGCCAACAGGGGGGAGGTCAGCCCCAGCATTTT. Its translation: CASSQQGGGQPQHF.

This clone was seen only once. The V call is TRBV27, the J call TRBJ1-1; TRBD1 might be the D (5 bases). The germline CDR1 and CDR2 sequences are MNHEY and SMNVEV (reference sequence). Between the trimmed V and J ends, which lost 9 bases and 4 bases, there was a span of 18 bases. This CDR3 spans 14 amino acids. The CDR3 nucleotides read TGTGCCAGTAAAGGGGACTTACTACTCACTGAAGCTTTCTTT. This translates into CASKGDLLLTEAFF.

The chain links TRBV2 to TRBJ2-2, with 7 positions matching TRBD1. V trimming: 10 bases; J trimming: 3 bases; junction bases outside the gene matches: 8. Germline CDR1 reads SNHLY; CDR2 reads FYNNEI. The CDR3 is 14 amino acids. CDR3 sequence (DNA): TGTGCCACCCTGGGACAGATTCACACCGGGGAGCTGTTTTTT. As protein: CATLGQIHTGELFF.

The chain couples TRBV5-5 to TRBJ2-2; TRBD1 matches 7 bases. The CDR3 is 15 amino acids. Looked up from germline, CDR1 is SGHKS and CDR2 is YYEKEE (reference sequence). Trimming took 4 bases from V and 3 from J; bases not matched to a gene: 6. The CDR3 DNA reads TGTGCCAGCAGCGTGTCCGGACAGGACACCGGGGAGCTGTTTTTT. This gives the protein CASSVSGQDTGELFF.

The rearrangement uses TRBV6-6 and TRBJ1-3; tentatively, D is TRBD1 (6 bases). Trimming cost V 5 bases and J 2 bases, with 13 bases left between them. CDR1 and CDR2 from the germline V gene are MNHNY and SVGAGI (reference sequence). CDR3 size: 15 residues. CDR3 DNA sequence: TGTGCCAGCAGTACACAGGGCCGCCCTGGAAACACCATATATTTT. Translating gives CASSTQGRPGNTIYF.

The chain links TRBV21-1 to TRBJ1-4. TRBV21-1 is recorded as a pseudogene. The CDR3 covers 18 residues. CDR3 DNA sequence: TGTGCCAGCAGCACACGAGGGGCGGGGATTCCGACTAATGAAAAACTGTTTTTT. This codes for CASSTRGAGIPTNEKLFF.

The rearrangement uses TRBV5-4 and TRBJ2-2; 7 bases are a match to TRBD2. The CDR3 extends over 17 amino acids. The V gene's germline CDR1 is SGHNT and CDR2 YYREEE (reference sequence). Germline trimming cut 4 bases from V and 3 bases from J; bases unmatched to any gene: 12. In DNA form, the CDR3 reads TGTGCCAGCAGCCAGTCGGCGGGAGTCGGACACACCGGGGAGCTGTTTTTT. It translates to CASSQSAGVGHTGELFF.

The genes are TRBV19 and TRBJ2-5; TRBD2 agrees at 10 bases. Germline CDR1 reads LNHDA; CDR2 reads SQIVND (reference sequence). The CDR3 consists of 16 residues. J was trimmed by 7 bases and V by 1 base; bases with no gene match: 9. The CDR3 spells CASSIGSGGAIGTQYF. The CDR3 DNA reads TGTGCCAGTAGTATAGGAAGCGGGGGGGCGATCGGGACCCAGTACTTC.

V gene TRBV28 combines with J gene TRBJ1-6; the D is unclear. CDR3 length: 15 amino acids. V dropped 2 bases and J dropped 2 bases, with 7 bases sitting between them. In germline, CDR1 is MDHEN, CDR2 SYDVKM. The CDR3 DNA reads as TGTGCCAGCAGTTTACGAGTTACCTATAATTCACCCCTCCACTTT. This translates into CASSLRVTYNSPLHF.

The table lists this clone with a count of one. The chain links TRBV12-3 or TRBV12-4 to TRBJ2-1; D uncertain. The germline V and J ends were trimmed by 3 bases and 10 bases, with 7 bases remaining between them. CDR3 size: 11 residues. The CDR3 DNA reads as TGTGCCAGCAGTTTGACTTGGGAGCAGTTCTTC. Amino acid sequence: CASSLTWEQFF.

The V and J genes are TRBV6-1 and TRBJ1-2; TRBD1 is a possible D gene (5 bases). The CDR3 spans 13 residues. Germline V gene data show CDR1 as MNHNS and CDR2 as SASEGT. Trimming stripped 3 bases from V and 2 bases from J, with 7 bases between. This CDR3 reads CASSDPGNYGYTF. For the CDR3, the DNA is TGTGCCAGCAGTGATCCAGGGAACTATGGCTACACCTTC.

The J gene is TRBJ1-1, the V gene TRBV4-2; 8 positions match TRBD1. The CDR3 covers 16 residues. Trimming removed 2 bases from V and 5 bases from J; junction bases left unmatched: 10. Germline V lookup: CDR1 LGHNA, CDR2 YNFKEQ. The CDR3 DNA reads as TGTGCCAGCAGCCAACCACGAACAGGGGGGGGGACTGAAGCTTTCTTT. It specifies CASSQPRTGGGTEAFF.

This chain joins TRBV5-6 and TRBJ2-6; 7 bases match TRBD1. Germline lookup yields CDR1 SGHDT and CDR2 YYEEEE. This CDR3 is built from 18 residues. With V trimmed by 4 bases and J by 0 bases, 10 bases remained unmatched. The CDR3 DNA sequence: TGTGCCAGCAGCCTACACCCCGGGACAGCCTCTGGGGCCAACGTCCTGACTTTC. It translates to CASSLHPGTASGANVLTF.

This chain connects TRBV5-1 to TRBJ2-5; TRBD2 might be the D (5 bases). The germline V gene has CDR1 SGHRS and CDR2 YFSETQ. The CDR3 runs 15 residues. V lost 4 bases, J lost 1 base, and 14 bases lay in between. CDR3 region: CASSRILVGQETQYF. The CDR3 nucleotides read TGCGCCAGCAGCCGCATACTAGTGGGCCAAGAGACCCAGTACTTC.

The chain joins TRBV18 to TRBJ1-2, with 8 bases identical to TRBD1. Germline-derived CDR1 and CDR2 are KGHSH and LQKENI. Trimming took 3 bases from V and 4 from J; bases not matched to a gene: 4. The CDR3 covers 14 residues. The CDR3 DNA reads as TGTGCCAGCTCACCCCCCGGGACAGGCTATGGCTACACCTTC. It specifies CASSPPGTGYGYTF.